This T cell receptor (beta chain) derives from a study of a mutant IDH1 vaccine in newly diagnosed glioma. Overall study context: Averaging roughly 40 years of age, treated patients were about 60% male and approximately 38% female. Antecedent treatment encompassed radiotherapy, temozolomide, or their combination; the majority received both. Study conclusions and caveats: Pseudoprogression appears to have had no connection to changes in top peripheral T cell clonotypes.

Generated by immunoSEQ multiplex PCR, the TCRdb table keeps only in-frame clones and is missing some. The table has tens of thousands of clones, 84% seen once. In the case of this clone: What it binds is unknown.

The CDR3 runs to 14 residues. V trimming: 2 bases; J trimming: 8 bases; junction bases outside the gene matches: 2. Germline CDR1 and CDR2: SGDLS and YYNGEE. The time point here: week 11, during vaccination. Alongside topical imiquimod, each dose of vaccine comprised 300 ug of mutant IDH1 20-mer peptide. The input for sequencing was PBMCs, taken from a glioma patient whose treatment included an IDH1 peptide vaccine. The clonotype was recovered from a man in his forties with glioma. The chain uses TRBV9 and TRBJ1-4, with TRBD1 identical over 11 bases. The CDR3 DNA is TGTGCCAGCAGCGTCGGGACAGGGGGGGAAAAACTGTTTTTT. It translates to CASSVGTGGEKLFF.